The 19 T cell receptor beta chains given below trace back to one sample, sequenced in a study of cytomegalovirus exposure and HLA in healthy donors. Primers for the PCR totalled 60 Vbeta and 13 Jbeta. Produced via immunoSEQ multiplex PCR; TCRdb's table is partial and in-frame only. The data hold fewer than 150,000 clones, with approximately 74% observed a single time. The source material was PBMCs. The source of these receptors is a woman aged 50 to 60 in good health and CMV-seropositive.

The V and J genes are TRBV29-1 and TRBJ2-3; D is unresolved. The V and J ends lost 3 bases and 6 bases respectively, with 16 bases between them. The CDR3 extends over 14 amino acids. The germline V gene encodes CDR1 SQVTM and CDR2 ANQGSEA. The chain's CDR3 is CSVERPPPRDTQYF. For the CDR3, the DNA is TGCAGCGTTGAGCGACCGCCACCCAGGGATACGCAGTATTTT.

The chain links TRBV7-9 to TRBJ2-1; 11 bases fit TRBD2. J lost 6 bases, V lost 4 bases, and 5 bases had no gene match. The germline CDR1 and CDR2 sequences are SEHNR and FQNEAQ (reference sequence). This CDR3 contains 15 residues. The CDR3 loop is CASSYLAGGPNEQFF. DNA of the CDR3: TGTGCCAGCAGCTATCTAGCGGGGGGCCCCAATGAGCAGTTCTTC.

V usage is TRBV7-2 and J usage is TRBJ1-4; TRBD1 matches at 8 bases. Germline trimming cut 5 bases from V and 4 bases from J; bases unmatched to any gene: 3. Germline V gene lookup returns CDR1 SGHTA and CDR2 FQGNSA. The CDR3 is 14 amino acids. In DNA form, the CDR3 reads TGTGCCAGCAGCAAAGGACAGGGTAATGAAAAACTGTTTTTT. Encoded protein: CASSKGQGNEKLFF.

This chain connects TRBV5-4 to TRBJ2-7; perhaps TRBD2 as D (5 bases). The germline V gene has CDR1 SGHNT and CDR2 YYREEE (reference sequence). The length of the CDR3 is 16 residues. V was shortened by 5 bases and J by 4 bases, with 22 bases between the two germline ends. The CDR3 bases are TGTGCCAGCAGTTCCTGGGAGTCCGCAAGGGAATACGAGCAGTACTTC. Its protein product is CASSSWESAREYEQYF.

This clone was seen more than once but under ten times. V usage is TRBV11-2 and J usage is TRBJ2-3, with a weak D call TRBD1 (5 bases). With 5 bases removed from V and 8 bases from J, the gap between germline ends came to 14 bases. The germline gives CDR1 SGHAT, CDR2 FQNNGV. This CDR3 has 13 residues. Here the CDR3 DNA reads TGTGCCAGCAGCGCCGGTCAGGGCGGTACGCAGTATTTT. This encodes CASSAGQGGTQYF.

V is TRBV19 and J is TRBJ1-1, with 8 nucleotides matching TRBD1. V shed 3 bases, J shed 0 bases, and the junction held 6 bases outside the gene matches. CDR1 and CDR2 (germline): LNHDA, SQIVND (reference sequence). The CDR3 has 16 residues. CDR3 in amino acids: CASSIRTGKMNTEAFF. In DNA form, the CDR3 reads TGTGCCAGTAGTATCCGGACAGGGAAAATGAACACTGAAGCTTTCTTT.

This clone was seen only a few times. The V gene is TRBV27, the J gene TRBJ1-5, with a tentative D call TRBD1 (6 bases). V gave up 6 bases and J gave up 1 base, with 13 bases separating them. The CDR3 sequence is 15 residues long. The germline V gene encodes CDR1 MNHEY and CDR2 SMNVEV (reference sequence). This CDR3 is CASRQGTESNQPQHF. For the CDR3, the DNA is TGTGCCAGCAGACAGGGCACGGAGAGCAATCAGCCCCAGCATTTT.

This clone has only a few counts. The V and J genes are TRBV5-4 and TRBJ2-1; no reliable D call. The CDR3 contains 18 residues. Germline CDR1 reads SGHNT; CDR2 reads YYREEE (reference sequence). The V end lost 2 bases, the J end lost 0 bases, and 18 bases lay between the germline ends. The CDR3 protein is CASSLLAAPSSSYNEQFF. The CDR3 coding sequence is TGTGCCAGCAGCTTATTGGCAGCTCCTTCTAGCTCCTACAATGAGCAGTTCTTC.

This chain uses TRBV5-6 with TRBJ1-1; D is unclear. Trimming took 2 bases from V and 0 from J, leaving 14 bases between them. The CDR3 loop spans 16 amino acids. The germline V gene has CDR1 SGHDT and CDR2 YYEEEE. CDR3 region: CASSLRENSLNTEAFF. For the CDR3, the DNA is TGTGCCAGCAGCTTAAGGGAGAATTCCCTGAACACTGAAGCTTTCTTT. The full variable domain, its missing parts supplied by reference TRBV5-6 and TRBJ1-1, is DAGVTQSPTHLIKTRGQQVTLRCSPKSGHDTVSWYQQALGQGPQFIFQYYEEEERQRGNFPDRFSGHQFPNYSSELNVNALLLGDSALYLCASSLRENSLNTEAFFGQGTRLTVV.

The V gene is TRBV5-1, the J gene TRBJ2-1; D is perhaps TRBD2 (7 bases). CDR1 and CDR2 from the germline V gene are SGHRS and YFSETQ. The CDR3 totals 15 residues. V was cut by 0 bases and J by 5 bases, with 12 bases left in between. The CDR3, as DNA: TGCGCCAGCAGCTTGGTGGCGGGGGCGAACAATGAGCAGTTCTTC. This sequence encodes CASSLVAGANNEQFF.

The J gene is TRBJ2-7, the V gene TRBV27; perhaps TRBD1 as D (6 bases). CDR3 length: 14 residues. CDR1 MNHEY and CDR2 SMNVEV come from the germline V gene (reference sequence). V was shortened by 1 base and J by 2 bases, with 9 bases between the two germline ends. This chain's CDR3 is CASSLWGQAYEQYF. As DNA, the CDR3 is TGTGCCAGCAGTTTATGGGGGCAGGCCTACGAGCAGTACTTC.

V and J are TRBV7-2 and TRBJ1-1; D gene unclear. Between the trimmed V and J ends, which lost 3 bases and 3 bases, there was a span of 5 bases. The CDR3 is 12 residues long. Germline loops: CDR1 SGHTA, CDR2 FQGNSA. The CDR3 reads CASSFRDTEAFF. The CDR3 DNA reads as TGTGCCAGCAGCTTCCGGGACACTGAAGCTTTCTTT.

J is TRBJ1-1 and V is TRBV6-6; possibly TRBD1 for D (6 bases). The CDR3 runs 13 residues. Trimming shortened V by 0 bases and J by 7 bases, and 9 bases separated the two germline ends. CDR1 is MNHNY and CDR2 is SVGAGI in the germline V gene (reference sequence). The DNA for the CDR3 is TGTGCCAGCAGTTACTCGACAGGTGATGAAGCTTTCTTT. It codes for CASSYSTGDEAFF.

The chain recombines TRBV7-9 with TRBJ1-2; D possibly corresponds to TRBD1 (5 bases). The CDR3 consists of 15 residues. CDR1 SEHNR and CDR2 FQNEAQ come from the germline V gene (reference sequence). Between the trimmed V and J ends, which lost 1 base and 3 bases, there was a span of 12 bases. The CDR3 loop is CASSLDGAGYYGYTF. CDR3 coding DNA: TGTGCCAGCAGCTTAGATGGCGCAGGGTACTATGGCTACACCTTC.

The rearrangement joins TRBV25-1 to TRBJ2-7; D not certain. CDR3 length: 13 residues. Trimming cost V 1 base and J 4 bases, with 8 bases left between them. Germline V lookup: CDR1 MGHDK, CDR2 SYGVNS. The CDR3 DNA sequence: TGTGCCAGCAGTGAATTAGCAACTTACGAGCAGTACTTC. This codes for CASSELATYEQYF.

The V and J genes are TRBV7-9 and TRBJ1-4; 10 nucleotides align to TRBD1. The CDR3 sequence is 15 residues long. Germline assignment: CDR1 SEHNR and CDR2 FQNEAQ (reference sequence). J gave up 3 bases and V 5 bases, and 3 bases lay outside the gene matches. The CDR3: CASSPTGGPNEKLFF. DNA for the CDR3: TGTGCCAGCAGCCCGACAGGGGGCCCTAATGAAAAACTGTTTTTT.

This sequence joins TRBV19 and TRBJ2-2, with TRBD1 matching over 7 bases. The germline V gene has CDR1 LNHDA and CDR2 SQIVND (reference sequence). There are 14 residues in the CDR3. Unmatched junction bases numbered 7, after V lost 5 bases and J lost 7 bases. This chain's CDR3 is CASSPSRDSGELFF. CDR3 nucleotides: TGTGCCAGTAGTCCGTCCCGGGACAGCGGGGAGCTGTTTTTT.

The J gene is TRBJ2-1, the V gene TRBV5-6, with unresolved D. V lost 0 bases, J lost 4 bases, and 5 bases lay in between. The CDR3 has 13 residues. In germline, CDR1 is SGHDT, CDR2 YYEEEE. The CDR3 protein is CASSLGLYNEQFF. The DNA of the CDR3 is TGTGCCAGCAGCTTGGGACTGTACAATGAGCAGTTCTTC.

The sample holds one count of this clone. The rearrangement joins TRBV4-3 to TRBJ2-1, with a weak D call TRBD2 (6 bases). The CDR3 runs to 16 residues. The V gene's germline CDR1 is LGHNA and CDR2 YSLEER. Trimming stripped 0 bases from V and 1 base from J, with 10 bases between. The CDR3 here is CASSQERDLSYNEQFF. In DNA form, the CDR3 reads TGCGCCAGCAGCCAAGAGCGGGACCTATCCTACAATGAGCAGTTCTTC.